What follows are 25 T cell receptor beta chains derived from one specimen sequenced in a study of T-cell reconstitution after alpha-beta-depleted transplantation in children. Molecular barcoding with unique molecular identifiers was used for the TCRbeta library. TCRdb ran MiXCR on the PCR reads and lists one entry per CDR3 protein. The sample has some 490,000 distinct CDR3 sequences; around 13% are singletons. The material was PBMCs from the stem cell graft donor, obtained from the stem cell graft. All receptors come from a human donor who donated a stem cell graft to a child with combined immunodeficiency.

The chain combines TRBV7-2 with TRBJ2-7; 7 nucleotides agree with TRBD2. This CDR3 spans 15 amino acids. Per the germline V gene, CDR1 is SGHTA and CDR2 is FQGNSA. Trimming cost V 5 bases and J 3 bases; bases outside gene matches: 10. The CDR3 bases are TGTGCCAGCAGCATCACTGGGGACTATCGCTACGAGCAGTACTTC. Protein product: CASSITGDYRYEQYF.

The chain has TRBV21-1 and TRBJ2-1; no DNA check was done on the table's D call, TRBD2. TRBV21-1 is flagged as a pseudogene. The CDR3 is made up of 16 amino acids. The CDR3 sequence: CASSKEEAGEDNEQFF. The CDR3 DNA is TGTGCCAGCAGCAAAGAAGAGGCGGGGGAGGACAATGAGCAGTTCTTC.

V gene TRBV12-3 or TRBV12-4 combines with J gene TRBJ1-1; a possible D gene is TRBD1 (5 bases). This CDR3 is built from 16 residues. With 6 bases removed from V and 4 bases from J, the gap between germline ends came to 21 bases. The CDR3 loop reads CASSAYRGRDSTEAFF. The CDR3 region has the DNA TGTGCCAGCAGCGCTTACCGGGGACGTGACAGCACTGAAGCTTTCTTT.

This clonotype was detected ten times or more. This chain uses TRBV11-3 with TRBJ2-3; 13 bases map to TRBD2. Per germline, CDR1 SGHNT and CDR2 YENEEA. The ends lost 1 base at V and 0 bases at J; junction bases unmatched: 1. This CDR3 region has 17 residues. The CDR3: CASSLVGLAGSTDTQYF. The CDR3, as DNA: TGTGCCAGCAGCTTAGTGGGACTAGCGGGAAGCACAGATACGCAGTATTTT.

This clonotype was detected a few times. CDR3 residues: CSARQTQGGNSPLHF. The CDR3 DNA reads TGCAGTGCTAGGCAAACACAAGGGGGCAATTCACCCCTCCACTTT. This chain connects TRBV20-1 to TRBJ1-6, with 7 bases fitting TRBD1. J gave up 7 bases and V 3 bases, and 9 bases lay outside the gene matches. Germline loops: CDR1 DFQATT, CDR2 SNEGSKA (reference sequence). The CDR3 covers 15 residues.

This clonotype occurred a few times. The rearrangement uses TRBV12-3 or TRBV12-4 and TRBJ1-2; no clear D. The CDR3 spans 14 residues. V lost 3 bases and J lost 4, with 12 bases in between. The CDR3 bases are TGTGCCAGCAGTTTTCAGGTGGTGAGCTATGGCTACACCTTC. It translates to CASSFQVVSYGYTF.

This clonotype has a count of ten or more. V gene TRBV6-1 combines with J gene TRBJ2-1, with D perhaps being TRBD1 or TRBD2 (5 bases each). CDR1 is MNHNS and CDR2 is SASEGT in the germline V gene. Trimming took 5 bases from V and 3 from J, leaving 11 bases between them. The length of the CDR3 is 14 residues. The CDR3 protein is CASSSRGDYNEQFF. The CDR3 DNA is TGTGCCAGCAGTAGCAGAGGGGACTACAATGAGCAGTTCTTC.

This clonotype has ten or more counts. The rearrangement joins TRBV11-2 to TRBJ2-5; unclear D gene. Germline CDR1 SGHAT, CDR2 FQNNGV. The CDR3 runs 12 residues. The V gene lost 4 bases and the J gene lost 2 bases, with 5 bases spanning the gap. The CDR3 here is CASSWLQETQYF. The CDR3 DNA reads as TGTGCCAGCAGCTGGCTACAAGAGACCCAGTACTTC.

This clonotype was counted many times. The V and J genes are TRBV10-3 and TRBJ1-2; 9 positions agree with TRBD1. Germline loops: CDR1 ENHRY, CDR2 SYGVKD. V was pared by 4 bases and J by 4 bases, with 4 bases of the junction left unmatched. CDR3 length: 14 amino acids. The CDR3 loop is CAISGRDRAYGYTF. The CDR3, as DNA: TGTGCCATCAGTGGCCGGGACAGGGCCTATGGCTACACCTTC.

In this sample, this clonotype turned up a few times. The chain carries TRBV5-4 and TRBJ2-1, with D hard to call. This CDR3 comprises 15 residues. With 4 bases removed from V and 6 bases from J, the gap between germline ends came to 17 bases. The germline V gene has CDR1 SGHNT and CDR2 YYREEE (reference sequence). The DNA for the CDR3 is TGTGCCAGCAGCGGCACAAGGCCGGATCGCAATGAGCAGTTCTTC. Its protein is CASSGTRPDRNEQFF.

This clonotype was observed a handful of times. V and J are TRBV6-5 and TRBJ1-1; D is unclear. V shed 2 bases and J shed 1 base, with 8 bases lying between them. Germline CDR1 is MNHEY and CDR2 is SVGAGI. This CDR3 has 14 residues. The CDR3 region is CASSYVVGNTEAFF. The CDR3 coding sequence is TGTGCCAGCAGTTACGTAGTGGGGAACACTGAAGCTTTCTTT.

The chain is built from TRBV12-3 or TRBV12-4 and TRBJ1-1; unclear D gene. This CDR3 region has 16 residues. V gave up 3 bases and J gave up 0 bases, with 14 bases separating them. CDR3 loop: CASSLSAVHMNTEAFF. The CDR3 bases are TGTGCCAGCAGTTTGAGCGCGGTACACATGAACACTGAAGCTTTCTTT.

This clonotype was recorded many times. The chain uses TRBV7-2 and TRBJ2-1; 7 bases align to TRBD1. Germline-derived CDR1 and CDR2 are SGHTA and FQGNSA. The ends lost 8 bases at V and 5 bases at J; junction bases unmatched: 9. This CDR3 spans 14 amino acids. CDR3 loop: CASCPGQTNNEQFF. The CDR3 nucleotides read TGTGCCAGCTGCCCGGGACAGACTAACAATGAGCAGTTCTTC.

The chain links TRBV12-3 or TRBV12-4 to TRBJ1-1, with D unclear. V shed 3 bases and J shed 0 bases, with 11 bases lying between them. CDR3 size: 15 residues. CDR3 region: CASSFVRLMNTEAFF. CDR3 bases: TGTGCCAGCAGTTTTGTTCGGCTTATGAACACTGAAGCTTTCTTT.

This clonotype was recorded many times. The CDR3 loop reads CASSPGLASRGYNEQFF. The DNA for the CDR3 is TGTGCCAGCAGCCCCGGACTAGCGTCGCGTGGGTACAATGAGCAGTTCTTC. The J gene is TRBJ2-1, the V gene TRBV7-9; TRBD2 matches 9 bases. The CDR3 sequence is 17 residues long. J lost 4 bases, V lost 5 bases, and 12 bases had no gene match. In germline, CDR1 is SEHNR, CDR2 FQNEAQ (reference sequence).

This chain links TRBV4-3 with TRBJ2-5, with 8 bases lining up with TRBD1. The junction had 5 bases not matched to a gene; V was cut back by 0 bases and J by 5 bases. The germline CDR1 and CDR2 sequences are LGHNA and YSLEER. The CDR3 consists of 15 residues. Written as DNA, the CDR3 is TGCGCCAGCAGCCAAGACAGGGGGCCGCATGAGACCCAGTACTTC. Translated, it gives CASSQDRGPHETQYF.

This clonotype has at least ten counts. This rearrangement joins TRBV29-1 to TRBJ2-5; no reliable D call. Germline V lookup: CDR1 SQVTM, CDR2 ANQGSEA. The CDR3 has 11 amino acids. V lost 3 bases, J lost 5 bases, and 7 bases lay in between. The CDR3 coding sequence is TGCAGCGTTGAGCGGTGGGAGACCCAGTACTTC. This sequence encodes CSVERWETQYF.

This clonotype was picked up one time. A read error may be the cause here, since a much bigger clone is one base away. The chain has TRBV7-2 and TRBJ2-1; 14 bases fit TRBD2. Germline values: CDR1 SGHTA, CDR2 FQGNSA. This CDR3 is 15 amino acids long. V lost 1 base, J lost 8 bases, and 1 base stayed unmatched. In nucleotides, the CDR3 is TGTGCCAGCAGCTTAGGACTAGCGGGGGGGCATGAGCAGTTCTTC. It is translated as CASSLGLAGGHEQFF.

This clonotype was recorded a few times. The chain joins TRBV7-9 to TRBJ2-7, with D unclear. V was shortened by 3 bases and J by 2 bases, with 11 bases between the two germline ends. CDR1 and CDR2 (germline): SEHNR, FQNEAQ (reference sequence). This CDR3 is built from 14 residues. The CDR3 DNA is TGTGCCAGCAGCTTCAGGCGGACCCCCTACGAGCAGTACTTC. Translated, it gives CASSFRRTPYEQYF.

This clonotype was detected a few times. J is TRBJ2-5 and V is TRBV7-6; D gene unclear. Trimming stripped 3 bases from V and 5 bases from J, with 7 bases between. The CDR3 is 12 residues long. Germline loops: CDR1 SGHVS, CDR2 FNYEAQ. The CDR3 coding sequence is TGTGCCAGCAGCTTGACGTGGGAGACCCAGTACTTC. It codes for CASSLTWETQYF.

This clonotype appeared many times. The rearrangement uses TRBV7-8 and TRBJ2-1; 11 nucleotides match TRBD2. The CDR3 is 16 residues long. The V gene's germline CDR1 is SGHVS and CDR2 FQNEAQ. V dropped 5 bases and J dropped 0; count of bases not matched to a gene: 3. The DNA for the CDR3 is TGTGCCAGCAGCCCTAGCGGGGGGAGCTCCTACAATGAGCAGTTCTTC. Protein product: CASSPSGGSSYNEQFF.

CDR3 coding DNA: TGTGCCAGCAGCTTAACTGCGGGGACGTACAATGAGCAGTTCTTC. Translated, it gives CASSLTAGTYNEQFF. The chain links TRBV7-3 to TRBJ2-1; D is perhaps TRBD2 (6 bases). The CDR3 is 15 amino acids. Germline V gives CDR1 SGHTA, CDR2 FQGTGA. The V gene lost 0 bases and the J gene lost 4 bases, with 10 bases spanning the gap.

This clonotype was detected a few times. The gene calls are TRBV24-1 and TRBJ2-6, with 7 bases matching TRBD1. CDR3 size: 19 residues. Germline values: CDR1 KGHDR, CDR2 SFDVKD. J lost 0 bases, V lost 3 bases, and 10 bases had no gene match. The CDR3 here is CATSDPLRTGPSGANVLTF. CDR3 coding DNA: TGTGCCACCAGTGATCCTCTCCGGACAGGTCCCTCTGGGGCCAACGTCCTGACTTTC.

This clonotype was detected a few times. The chain joins TRBV5-6 to TRBJ2-7, with D possibly matching TRBD2 (6 bases). Germline V gene data show CDR1 as SGHDT and CDR2 as YYEEEE. CDR3 length: 15 amino acids. With 0 bases removed from V and 4 bases from J, the gap between germline ends came to 14 bases. The CDR3 loop is CASSLARGRSYEQYF. The CDR3 DNA reads as TGTGCCAGCAGCTTGGCCCGGGGGAGGTCGTACGAGCAGTACTTC.

This clonotype was seen repeatedly, ten times or more. V is TRBV29-1 and J is TRBJ2-1; D possibly corresponds to TRBD1 (6 bases). The CDR3 runs to 15 residues. Germline V gene lookup returns CDR1 SQVTM and CDR2 ANQGSEA. The germline V and J ends were trimmed by 0 bases and 4 bases, with 13 bases remaining between them. CDR3 amino acids: CSVEDRGGTYNEQFF. The DNA for the CDR3 is TGCAGCGTTGAAGATCGAGGGGGAACATACAATGAGCAGTTCTTC.